Below are 17 T cell receptor beta chains sequenced from a single sample in a study of T cells in Graves' hyperthyroidism and ophthalmopathy. Using RNA transcripts as the source, TCR beta CDR3 regions were amplified. An initial round of RT-PCR targeting the TCR CDR3 relied on the HTBI primer set. Via MiXCR, TCRdb re-called the multiplex PCR reads, giving one row per CDR3 protein. This repertoire shows approximately 700,000 distinct CDR3 sequences, less than 45% found once; its top ten account for less than 8.5%. Sequencing used peripheral blood or thyroid tissue (not recorded which). The origin of the receptors is an adult man with Graves' disease, either hyperthyroidism or ophthalmopathy (not recorded which).

This clonotype was seen only a few times. This chain joins TRBV5-6 and TRBJ2-5; 7 nucleotides align to TRBD2. V dropped 0 bases and J dropped 5; count of bases not matched to a gene: 7. CDR1 is SGHDT, CDR2 YYEEEE, per germline. This CDR3 is built from 15 residues. CDR3 nucleotides: TGTGCCAGCAGCTTGGCGCGGGAGATCGGTGAGACCCAGTACTTC. Its protein is CASSLAREIGETQYF.

Notes on this clonotype: The conserved phenylalanine or tryptophan normally closing the CDR3 is absent here, so this likely arose from a read error. Because the CDR3's place on the DNA is in doubt, the DNA is left out and the CDR3 is given as listed by TCRdb. The CDR3 protein is CASSDPGAAGS. This rearrangement joins TRBV2 to TRBJ2-5; the listed D gene, TRBD1, was not tested against the DNA. Germline V gives CDR1 SNHLY, CDR2 FYNNEI. The CDR3 spans 11 amino acids, including both terminal residues.

This clonotype was picked up many times. In DNA, the CDR3 is TGTGCCAGCGGACAGGGCAACGAGCAGTACTTC. Protein product: CASGQGNEQYF. V gene TRBV6-5 combines with J gene TRBJ2-7, with TRBD1 matching over 8 bases. After removal of 8 bases from V and 5 bases from J, the junction contained 2 bases not matched to a gene. The CDR3 loop spans 11 amino acids. The germline V gene has CDR1 MNHEY and CDR2 SVGAGI.

There are many counts of this clonotype. The genes are TRBV7-9 and TRBJ2-5, with D hard to call. The germline V gene has CDR1 SEHNR and CDR2 FQNEAQ (reference sequence). V was clipped by 4 bases and J by 4 bases, with 7 bases between them. The CDR3 extends over 12 amino acids. For the CDR3, the DNA is TGTGCCAGCAGCTCGGCTCCAGAGACCCAGTACTTC. This gives the protein CASSSAPETQYF. Using reference TRBV7-9 and TRBJ2-5 for the parts outside the CDR3, the full variable domain is DTGVSQNPRHKITKRGQNVTFRCDPISEHNRLYWYRQTLGQGPEFLTYFQNEAQLEKSRLLSDRFSAERPKGSFSTLEIQRTEQGDSAMYLCASSSAPETQYFGPGTRLLVL.

This clonotype was seen ten or more times. The chain combines TRBV7-9 with TRBJ1-1; the match to TRBD1 covers 11 bases. The trim removed 5 bases at V and 2 bases at J, leaving 1 base unmatched. The length of the CDR3 is 14 residues. The germline gives CDR1 SEHNR, CDR2 FQNEAQ (reference sequence). CDR3 sequence: CASSRTGGNTEAFF. In nucleotides, the CDR3 is TGTGCCAGCAGCCGGACAGGGGGCAACACTGAAGCTTTCTTT.

With regard to this clonotype: One end of the junction varies from germline; a read error may be responsible. The genes are TRBV24-1 and TRBJ2-5, with 8 bases lining up with TRBD1. Germline V gives CDR1 KGHDR, CDR2 SFDVKD. The CDR3 has 16 amino acids. The CDR3 sequence is CASSLMGQAYQETQYF. The CDR3, as DNA: TGTGCCAGCAGTTTAATGGGACAGGCCTACCAAGAGACCCAGTACTTC.

This clonotype was recorded many times. The gene calls are TRBV2 and TRBJ1-1; TRBD1 is a possible D gene (5 bases). Deletions cut 8 bases from V and 1 base from J, with 11 bases between. The CDR3 has 13 residues. Germline values: CDR1 SNHLY, CDR2 FYNNEI. DNA for the CDR3: TGTGCCAGCGCGGGCAGGGAGAACACTGAAGCTTTCTTT. Translation: CASAGRENTEAFF.

The chain joins TRBV7-8 to TRBJ1-6; D may be TRBD1 (5 bases). Germline CDR1 and CDR2: SGHVS and FQNEAQ. V was clipped by 5 bases and J by 7 bases, with 15 bases between them. The CDR3 contains 15 residues. CDR3 sequence (DNA): TGTGCCAGCAGCCGGGGGGGGGAAGTGAATTCACCCCTCCACTTT. Protein: CASSRGGEVNSPLHF.

Regarding this clonotype: The junction departs from germline at one end; a sequencing error may be responsible. This chain links TRBV2 with TRBJ1-1; a weak D match, TRBD1 (5 bases). Germline-derived CDR1 and CDR2 are SNHLY and FYNNEI. The CDR3 extends over 17 amino acids. As DNA, the CDR3 is TGTGTCAGCAGGGAGAACCCCCCACACGGAGTGAACACTGAAGCTTTCTTT. Translated: CVSRENPPHGVNTEAFF. Together with reference TRBV2 and TRBJ1-1, the CDR3 gives the full variable domain: EPEVTQTPSHQVTQMGQEVILRCVPISNHLYFYWYRQILGQKVEFLVSFYNNEISEKSEIFDDQFSVERPDGSNFTLKIRSTKLEDSAMYFCVSRENPPHGVNTEAFFGQGTRLTVV.

V gene TRBV6-5 combines with J gene TRBJ2-2; a possible D gene is TRBD1 (6 bases). Trimming took off 6 bases at V and 7 bases at J, with 12 bases between the two ends. Germline V gene lookup returns CDR1 MNHEY and CDR2 SVGAGI. This CDR3 contains 13 residues. The CDR3 bases are TGTGCCAGCAGCACCCAGGGGATCGGGGAGCTGTTTTTT. As protein: CASSTQGIGELFF.

This sequence joins TRBV6-1 and TRBJ2-3; no firm D call. The CDR3 has 15 amino acids. The V end lost 5 bases, the J end lost 2 bases, and 14 bases lay between the germline ends. Germline V gene sequence: CDR1 MNHNS, CDR2 SASEGT. CDR3 nucleotides: TGTGCCAGCAGTTCCTATTCACGGTACACAGATACGCAGTATTTT. It is translated as CASSSYSRYTDTQYF.

This clonotype was detected many times. The J gene is TRBJ1-2, the V gene TRBV2; maybe TRBD1 (5 bases). CDR1 is SNHLY, CDR2 FYNNEI, per germline. The CDR3 extends over 13 amino acids. V was shortened by 7 bases and J by 4 bases, with 13 bases between the two germline ends. As DNA, the CDR3 is TGTGCCAGCACCCAGGGTCCATCCTATGGCTACACCTTC. Translation: CASTQGPSYGYTF.

In the case of this clonotype: This clone may be a read error of a much larger clone one base away. This chain uses TRBV12-3 or TRBV12-4 with TRBJ1-1; D possibly corresponds to TRBD1 (5 bases). The CDR3 covers 14 residues. The CDR3 is CAGSLAGYGTEAFF. For the CDR3, the DNA is TGTGCCGGCAGTTTAGCAGGGTACGGCACTGAAGCTTTCTTT.

The rearrangement joins TRBV5-1 to TRBJ2-7; unclear D gene. The J call is doubtful: the DNA matches TRBJ2-1 better. Germline CDR1 SGHRS, CDR2 YFSETQ. The length of the CDR3 is 14 residues. The CDR3 region is CASSLAASSYEQFF. CDR3 DNA: TGCGCCAGCAGCTTGGCAGCGAGCTCCTACGAGCAGTTCTTC.

Concerning this clonotype: A read error is possible here, since a much larger clone lies one base away. This chain uses TRBV12-3 or TRBV12-4 with TRBJ1-2; D gene ambiguous. Trimming shortened V by 3 bases and J by 6 bases, and 11 bases separated the two germline ends. This CDR3 contains 13 residues. The CDR3 nucleotides are TGTGCCAGCAGTTTCGTCATAAACCATGGCTACACCTTC. It yields the protein CASSFVINHGYTF.

CDR3 loop: CASSLGQGRSGYTF. DNA of the CDR3: TGTGCCAGCAGTCTCGGACAGGGAAGGAGTGGCTACACCTTC. The chain carries TRBV12-3 or TRBV12-4 and TRBJ1-2, with TRBD1 matching 8 bases. This CDR3 is built from 14 residues. Unmatched junction bases numbered 9, after V lost 5 bases and J lost 7 bases.

This clonotype has only a few counts. The rearrangement links TRBV10-3 to TRBJ1-2; D may be TRBD1 (5 bases). The germline gives CDR1 ENHRY, CDR2 SYGVKD. The CDR3 is 16 residues long. Trimming shortened V by 10 bases and J by 2 bases, and 23 bases separated the two germline ends. The chain's CDR3 is CASTRQGRAPNYGYTF. The CDR3 nucleotides read TGTGCCAGCACCCGCCAGGGCAGAGCCCCAAACTATGGCTACACCTTC.